The present entry profiles one T cell receptor beta chain with its context. The length of the CDR3 is 13 residues. Between the trimmed V and J ends, which lost 4 bases and 3 bases, there was a span of 10 bases. Germline CDR1 and CDR2: MGHDK and SYGVNS. This entry belongs to a study of blood T cell repertoires in COVID-19. Using immunoSEQ multiplex PCR, the repertoire was profiled, and TCRdb retains in-frame clones only, with some absent. The sample has roughly 290,000 clones; approximately 84% are singletons. The sequenced sample consisted of peripheral blood. The clonotype was recovered from a woman aged 25 to 39 who had recovered from COVID-19. The rearrangement links TRBV25-1 to TRBJ2-7; D is unresolved. The CDR3 nucleotides read TGTGCCAGCAGTGGCGGTTCCTTCTACGAGCAGTACTTC. This translates into CASSGGSFYEQYF.